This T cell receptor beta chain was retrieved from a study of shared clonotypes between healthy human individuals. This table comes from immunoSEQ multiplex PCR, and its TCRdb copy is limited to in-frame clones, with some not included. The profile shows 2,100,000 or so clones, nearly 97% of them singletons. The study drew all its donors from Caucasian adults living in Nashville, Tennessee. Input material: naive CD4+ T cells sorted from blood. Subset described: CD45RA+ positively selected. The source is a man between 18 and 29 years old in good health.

The CDR3 nucleotides are TGTGCCAGCAGCCCGGGCCCGGACAGAATTAACTATGGCTACACCTTC. Translation: CASSPGPDRINYGYTF. V and J are TRBV5-8 and TRBJ1-2, with D maybe TRBD1 (6 bases). V lost 4 bases, J lost 1 base, and 17 bases lay in between. Germline V CDR1 and CDR2: SGHTS, YDEGEE. The CDR3 totals 16 residues.